The clone carrying this T cell receptor beta chain was counted a single time. Its target is not known. The sample originates from a study of Tregs in tolerant kidney transplant recipients. The assay was immunoSEQ multiplex PCR, and TCRdb's table has in-frame clones only and misses some. The repertoire includes hundreds of thousands of clones, approximately 84% of them detected once, and approximately 0.69% sits in the top ten. General study findings and limits: The most relevant donor-specific Treg TCRbeta repertoire apparently came from expansion with activated donor B cells.

The CDR3 extends over 13 amino acids. Germline V lookup: CDR1 GTSNPN, CDR2 SVGIG (reference sequence). The V segment lost 7 bases and the J segment 1 base; nucleotides outside the gene matches: 5. The sample comprised CD4+ T cells from blood. This chain uses TRBV30 with TRBJ1-1; 8 bases align to TRBD1. This receptor was obtained from a human donor in good health. CDR3 region: CAYSTGANTEAFF. DNA of the CDR3: TGTGCCTACTCGACAGGGGCGAACACTGAAGCTTTCTTT.